The 23 T cell receptor beta chains below come from one sample, sequenced in a study of cytomegalovirus exposure and HLA in healthy donors. In the PCR, 60 Vbeta and 13 Jbeta primers were used. Profiled with immunoSEQ multiplex PCR; TCRdb holds only in-frame clones, not every one. Of about 150,000 clones in the sample, over 70% were seen once. Specimen: PBMCs. Every receptor here comes from a middle-aged man in good health and CMV-seronegative.

The chain recombines TRBV7-2 with TRBJ2-1, with TRBD2 identical over 11 bases. This CDR3 is built from 16 residues. J gave up 7 bases and V 5 bases, and 10 bases lay outside the gene matches. Germline loops: CDR1 SGHTA, CDR2 FQGNSA. DNA of the CDR3: TGTGCCAGCAGCCGACAGACTAGCGGGAATCTGAATGAGCAGTTCTTC. It encodes CASSRQTSGNLNEQFF.

The chain is built from TRBV7-3 and TRBJ2-6; D may be TRBD1 (5 bases). CDR1 is SGHTA, CDR2 FQGTGA, per germline. The CDR3 has 14 amino acids. The V gene lost 5 bases and the J gene lost 4 bases, with 9 bases spanning the gap. CDR3 coding DNA: TGTGCCAGCAGCCAAGGGGAAGGGGCCAACGTCCTGACTTTC. Its protein is CASSQGEGANVLTF.

This sequence joins TRBV27 and TRBJ2-7; no reliable D call. CDR1 and CDR2 from the germline V gene are MNHEY and SMNVEV (reference sequence). The V and J ends lost 6 bases and 1 base respectively, with 13 bases between them. The length of the CDR3 is 14 residues. The CDR3 is CASSPGHGSYEQYF. The CDR3 DNA reads as TGTGCCAGCAGCCCCGGCCACGGGTCCTACGAGCAGTACTTC.

The rearrangement links TRBV7-2 to TRBJ1-2; D not resolved. CDR3 length: 13 amino acids. Germline V CDR1 and CDR2: SGHTA, FQGNSA. Deletions cut 5 bases from V and 6 bases from J, with 13 bases between. The CDR3 loop is CASSTRHGDGYTF. The CDR3 region has the DNA TGTGCCAGCAGCACCCGACACGGTGATGGCTACACCTTC.

The chain recombines TRBV6-6 with TRBJ2-1; 9 bases match TRBD1. The V gene's germline CDR1 is MNHNY and CDR2 SVGAGI (reference sequence). Trimming removed 6 bases from V and 4 bases from J; junction bases left unmatched: 10. The CDR3 is 16 amino acids. For the CDR3, the DNA is TGTGCCAGCAGACGGACAGGGGACCCCCCATACAATGAGCAGTTCTTC. Its protein is CASRRTGDPPYNEQFF.

The J gene is TRBJ2-1, the V gene TRBV7-2; TRBD2 aligns across 8 bases. V lost 5 bases, J lost 10 bases, and 13 bases stayed unmatched. This CDR3 is built from 15 residues. Germline CDR1 reads SGHTA; CDR2 reads FQGNSA. The CDR3 loop is CASSAQPGLGFEQFF. The CDR3 DNA is TGTGCCAGCAGCGCCCAGCCGGGACTAGGGTTCGAGCAGTTCTTC.

The chain recombines TRBV29-1 with TRBJ2-3; D is possibly TRBD2 (6 bases). The CDR3 is made up of 14 amino acids. V was cut by 3 bases and J by 0 bases, with 10 bases left in between. Germline CDR1 SQVTM, CDR2 ANQGSEA. The CDR3 DNA reads TGCAGCGTTGAGTCTAGCGCTAGCACAGATACGCAGTATTTT. It codes for CSVESSASTDTQYF.

This clone was observed a few times. The gene calls are TRBV7-3 and TRBJ1-1; the match to TRBD1 covers 8 bases. V lost 4 bases and J lost 5; bases outside the gene matches: 12. CDR1 SGHTA and CDR2 FQGTGA come from the germline V gene. The CDR3 is made up of 16 amino acids. The CDR3 loop reads CASSSPWGRGPTEAFF. In DNA, the CDR3 is TGTGCCAGCAGCTCCCCCTGGGGCAGGGGGCCTACTGAAGCTTTCTTT.

The rearrangement links TRBV15 to TRBJ2-7; a possible D gene is TRBD2 (6 bases). Trimming took 1 base from V and 6 from J, leaving 19 bases between them. This CDR3 spans 16 amino acids. CDR1 and CDR2 (germline): LNHNV, YYDKDF (reference sequence). The DNA of the CDR3 is TGTGCCACCAGCAGAGTGGGGTCTTCGCAGGGAGGCGAGCAGTACTTC. Amino acids: CATSRVGSSQGGEQYF.

The chain uses TRBV10-3 and TRBJ2-5; tentative D call: TRBD1 (6 bases). The CDR3 is made up of 14 amino acids. V lost 5 bases, J lost 5 bases, and 15 bases lay in between. Germline V lookup: CDR1 ENHRY, CDR2 SYGVKD. The CDR3 here is CAISLETRGETQYF. DNA of the CDR3: TGTGCCATCAGTTTGGAGACCAGGGGCGAGACCCAGTACTTC.

A few counts support this clone. The chain combines TRBV9 with TRBJ1-2; D is possibly TRBD1 (5 bases). In germline, CDR1 is SGDLS, CDR2 YYNGEE. V dropped 0 bases and J dropped 8 bases, with 11 bases sitting between them. This CDR3 is 13 amino acids long. The CDR3 DNA is TGTGCCAGCAGCGTAGCAGGGTTAGGAGGCTACACCTTC. Translated, it gives CASSVAGLGGYTF.

This clone has only a few counts. The chain couples TRBV4-3 to TRBJ2-1, with D possibly TRBD2 on 7 matching bases. Between the trimmed V and J ends, which lost 0 bases and 6 bases, there was a span of 12 bases. Germline CDR1 is LGHNA and CDR2 is YSLEER. The CDR3 loop spans 15 amino acids. The CDR3 region has the DNA TGCGCCAGCAGCCAAGAGGGGGGGGCCGGCAATGAGCAGTTCTTC. Amino acids: CASSQEGGAGNEQFF.

This clone occurred a few times. The rearrangement links TRBV7-9 to TRBJ2-7; TRBD1 matches at 7 bases. Germline V gives CDR1 SEHNR, CDR2 FQNEAQ (reference sequence). The CDR3 totals 13 residues. Trimming removed 5 bases from V and 1 base from J; junction bases left unmatched: 2. The CDR3 reads CASSGTVSYEQYF. In DNA, the CDR3 is TGTGCCAGCAGCGGGACAGTTTCCTACGAGCAGTACTTC.

The chain uses TRBV14 and TRBJ1-2; 7 bases align to TRBD1. J gave up 4 bases and V 3 bases, and 5 bases lay outside the gene matches. The length of the CDR3 is 14 residues. Germline values: CDR1 SGHDN, CDR2 FVKESK. The CDR3 spells CASSQPPGGYGYTF. The DNA for the CDR3 is TGTGCCAGCAGCCAGCCTCCAGGGGGCTATGGCTACACCTTC.

The chain links TRBV5-1 to TRBJ1-5; 11 positions match TRBD1. Looked up from germline, CDR1 is SGHRS and CDR2 is YFSETQ. With 4 bases clipped from V and 1 base from J, the junction kept 4 bases outside the gene matches. This CDR3 has 16 residues. The CDR3 here is CASSGGTGGSNQPQHF. The CDR3 DNA follows: TGCGCCAGCAGCGGCGGGACAGGGGGAAGCAATCAGCCCCAGCATTTT.

The chain uses TRBV19 and TRBJ1-1, with 9 bases that match TRBD1. This CDR3 comprises 14 residues. Germline V gives CDR1 LNHDA, CDR2 SQIVND (reference sequence). J lost 7 bases, V lost 4 bases, and 7 bases had no gene match. CDR3 amino acids: CASSRPGQGVEAFF. CDR3 DNA sequence: TGTGCCAGTAGTAGGCCGGGACAGGGTGTTGAAGCTTTCTTT. Full variable domain (outside the CDR3, taken from reference TRBV19 and TRBJ1-1): DGGITQSPKYLFRKEGQNVTLSCEQNLNHDAMYWYRQDPGQGLRLIYYSQIVNDFQKGDIAEGYSVSREKKESFPLTVTSAQKNPTAFYLCASSRPGQGVEAFFGQGTRLTVV.

The chain uses TRBV5-1 and TRBJ2-5, with TRBD2 matching over 10 bases. Losses at the gene ends were 4 bases for V and 5 bases for J; bases not matched to a gene: 20. The CDR3 totals 19 residues. CDR1 is SGHRS and CDR2 is YFSETQ in the germline V gene. The CDR3 region is CASSPQVAGGVGGGETQYF. The CDR3 DNA reads as TGCGCCAGCAGCCCCCAAGTAGCGGGGGGCGTTGGAGGAGGGGAGACCCAGTACTTC.

The sample holds one count of this clone. J is TRBJ1-1 and V is TRBV19, with 7 bases matching TRBD1. CDR3 length equals 13 residues. V lost 5 bases, J lost 8 bases, and 8 bases stayed unmatched. Germline V gene data show CDR1 as LNHDA and CDR2 as SQIVND (reference sequence). The CDR3 reads CASSLTRDSEAFF. Written as DNA, the CDR3 is TGTGCCAGTAGTCTCACAAGGGACAGCGAAGCTTTCTTT.

This clone was picked up a small number of times. This rearrangement joins TRBV19 to TRBJ2-2; D not certain. V shed 3 bases and J shed 5 bases, with 10 bases lying between them. Germline values: CDR1 LNHDA, CDR2 SQIVND (reference sequence). The CDR3 totals 14 residues. CDR3 residues: CASSIGGATGELFF. CDR3 DNA sequence: TGTGCCAGTAGTATTGGCGGAGCAACCGGGGAGCTGTTTTTT.

This chain connects TRBV19 to TRBJ1-4, with no clear D. The CDR3 spans 14 residues. V lost 3 bases and J 7 bases, leaving 12 bases between the germline ends. Germline CDR1 LNHDA, CDR2 SQIVND (reference sequence). The CDR3 sequence is CASSISGRVEKLFF. The DNA of the CDR3 is TGTGCCAGTAGTATCTCCGGGCGGGTTGAAAAACTGTTTTTT.

The chain uses TRBV5-1 and TRBJ2-2, with TRBD2 matching over 9 bases. The CDR3 sequence is 18 residues long. CDR1 and CDR2 from the germline V gene are SGHRS and YFSETQ. The V and J ends lost 0 bases and 0 bases, in that order; junction bases with no gene match: 6. The CDR3 DNA follows: TGCGCCAGCAGCTTGGCCAATGCGGGAGGGCCGAACACCGGGGAGCTGTTTTTT. This translates into CASSLANAGGPNTGELFF.

The V and J genes are TRBV7-8 and TRBJ2-7; the D is unclear. The CDR3 consists of 15 residues. Germline CDR1 SGHVS, CDR2 FQNEAQ. Trimming left V 5 bases short and J 0 bases short, with 14 bases between. CDR3 region: CASSRGGGYSYEQYF. The CDR3 nucleotides are TGTGCCAGCAGCCGCGGCGGCGGTTACTCCTACGAGCAGTACTTC.

V usage is TRBV7-8 and J usage is TRBJ1-5, with 7 bases that match TRBD1. CDR3 length equals 17 residues. The junction had 12 bases not matched to a gene; V was cut back by 7 bases and J by 0 bases. The germline gives CDR1 SGHVS, CDR2 FQNEAQ. This chain's CDR3 is CASTHVPGTDSNQPQHF. The CDR3 DNA reads TGTGCCAGCACCCATGTGCCCGGGACAGATAGCAATCAGCCCCAGCATTTT.